These 7 T cell receptor beta chains came from one sample sequenced in a study of T-cell memory formation after mild COVID-19. Using its own MiXCR run on the 5' RACE reads, TCRdb lists one record per CDR3 protein. The sample holds approximately 290,000 distinct CDR3 sequences, around 19% seen once. Sequenced input: PBMCs or a T cell subset sorted from them (not recorded which). These receptors all come from a man younger than 30 who had mild COVID-19 (a few samples of this study predate the infection). Cell type and time point are not known.

The chain is built from TRBV7-3 and TRBJ2-3; 9 bases align to TRBD2. The junction had 11 bases not matched to a gene; V was cut back by 4 bases and J by 9 bases. Germline values: CDR1 SGHTA, CDR2 FQGTGA. CDR3 length: 15 amino acids. The CDR3 coding sequence is TGTGCCAGCAGCTCCTCATTTGAAGCGGGGGGAACGCAGTATTTT. It yields the protein CASSSSFEAGGTQYF.

There are a few counts of this clonotype. This rearrangement joins TRBV28 to TRBJ1-1, with 8 bases that match TRBD1. The V and J ends lost 4 bases and 1 base, in that order; junction bases with no gene match: 2. Germline V lookup: CDR1 MDHEN, CDR2 SYDVKM. The CDR3 runs 14 residues. In DNA form, the CDR3 reads TGTGCCAGCAGTTCAGGGGGCCGGAACACTGAAGCTTTCTTT. Amino acids: CASSSGGRNTEAFF.

This clonotype was seen repeatedly, ten times or more. This sequence joins TRBV7-2 and TRBJ2-7; D remains ambiguous. The CDR3 extends over 13 amino acids. The V end was cut by 3 bases, the J end by 2 bases, with 8 bases between. Germline V gives CDR1 SGHTA, CDR2 FQGNSA. In DNA form, the CDR3 reads TGTGCCAGCAGCTTGTCGGCAGCCTACGAGCAGTACGTC. Its protein is CASSLSAAYEQYV.

CDR3 nucleotides: TGTGCCAGCAGTTCCCCGTGGACCCTGAATGAGCAGTTCTTC. Translated: CASSSPWTLNEQFF. The J gene is TRBJ2-1, the V gene TRBV12-3 or TRBV12-4; the D is unclear. The CDR3 runs to 14 residues. The ends were cut back, 4 bases at V and 7 bases at J, with 14 bases in the middle.

This clonotype appeared a few times. V gene TRBV6-1 combines with J gene TRBJ2-3; D not resolved. The CDR3 loop spans 18 amino acids. Trimming cost V 4 bases and J 1 base, with 21 bases left between them. Looked up from germline, CDR1 is MNHNS and CDR2 is SASEGT. CDR3 in DNA: TGTGCCAGCAGTGCCTACTTTCCTTCTCCCACGGGCACAGATACGCAGTATTTT. This codes for CASSAYFPSPTGTDTQYF.

The chain recombines TRBV10-3 with TRBJ2-3; D remains ambiguous. Trimming took off 5 bases at V and 3 bases at J, with 9 bases between the two ends. This CDR3 region has 13 residues. Germline values: CDR1 ENHRY, CDR2 SYGVKD. The CDR3 loop reads CAISLSGTDTQYF. The CDR3 DNA is TGTGCCATCAGTCTTTCCGGGACAGATACGCAGTATTTT.

The DNA of the CDR3 is TGTGCCAGCAGTTTGCTTAGGGACAGCAAACTGTTTTTT. This encodes CASSLLRDSKLFF. The chain uses TRBV12-3 or TRBV12-4 and TRBJ1-4, with 7 bases matching TRBD1. The CDR3 has 13 amino acids. V lost 3 bases to trimming and J lost 11 bases; unmatched junction nucleotides: 6.